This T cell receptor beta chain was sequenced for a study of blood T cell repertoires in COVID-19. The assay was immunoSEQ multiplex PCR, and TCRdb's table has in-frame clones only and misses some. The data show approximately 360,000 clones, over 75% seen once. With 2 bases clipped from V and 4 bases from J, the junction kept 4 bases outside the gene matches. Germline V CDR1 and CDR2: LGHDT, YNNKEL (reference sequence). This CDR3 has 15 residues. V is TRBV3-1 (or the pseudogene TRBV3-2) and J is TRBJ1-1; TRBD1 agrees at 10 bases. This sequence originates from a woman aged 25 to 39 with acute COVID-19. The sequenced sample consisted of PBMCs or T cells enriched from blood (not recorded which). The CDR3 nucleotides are TGTGCCAGCAGCCAACCGGACAGGGGGGCCACTGAAGCTTTCTTT. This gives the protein CASSQPDRGATEAFF.